This passage covers 30 T cell receptor beta chains from one sample sequenced in a study of Ad26.COV2.S vaccination and SARS-CoV-2 variants (dated by TCRdb to the early 2020s). The treatment or condition label corresponds to: some 20 received Ad26.COV2.S at low or high dose, single or two shots; about 5 received placebo; per-sample allocation not given. For vaccine and placebo recipients, repertoires were sequenced using samples collected on day 63 after the first injection. Library preparation employed the immunoSEQ multiplex PCR assay. TCRdb limited this immuneACCESS table to in-frame rearrangements with V and J called. A share of clones is missing; checked studies link under half to unresolved V genes, and the rest is unexplained. Present in this sample are about 350,000 clones, roughly 81% of which were seen just once. The ten top clones hold 2.5% to 3.5% of the sample. The sample consisted of peripheral blood, taken in a trial of Ad26.COV2.S vaccine versus placebo. The receptors originated from a person between 18 and 65 years old who received the Ad26.COV2.S COVID-19 vaccine or a placebo.

This clone appeared once. The chain is built from TRBV7-2 and TRBJ1-1, with unresolved D. V gave up 2 bases and J gave up 0 bases, with 7 bases separating them. Germline values: CDR1 SGHTA, CDR2 FQGNSA. This CDR3 region has 14 residues. In nucleotides, the CDR3 is TGTGCCAGCAGCTTATTGGCAGTGAACACTGAAGCTTTCTTT. Its translation: CASSLLAVNTEAFF.

The chain links TRBV5-4 to TRBJ2-1; 10 bases map to TRBD2. The CDR3 is made up of 15 amino acids. Germline values: CDR1 SGHNT, CDR2 YYREEE (reference sequence). Trimming took 3 bases from V and 3 from J; bases not matched to a gene: 3. The CDR3 reads CASSWTSGGYNEQFF. The CDR3 DNA reads as TGTGCCAGCAGCTGGACTAGCGGAGGCTACAATGAGCAGTTCTTC.

This clone was counted between two and nine times. V is TRBV3-1 (or the pseudogene TRBV3-2) and J is TRBJ1-4; D gene ambiguous. Trimming cost V 0 bases and J 7 bases, with 15 bases left between them. The V gene's germline CDR1 is LGHDT and CDR2 YNNKEL (reference sequence). CDR3 length: 16 amino acids. CDR3 sequence: CASSQDLRSYGEKLFF. CDR3 nucleotides: TGTGCCAGCAGCCAAGATCTCAGGAGTTACGGTGAAAAACTGTTTTTT.

The chain uses TRBV5-5 and TRBJ2-1; D is unresolved. The CDR3 spans 12 residues. The germline V gene encodes CDR1 SGHKS and CDR2 YYEKEE (reference sequence). Trimming left V 1 base short and J 9 bases short, with 8 bases between. CDR3 sequence reads: CASSLLASEQFF. The DNA for the CDR3 is TGTGCCAGCAGCTTGCTGGCGAGTGAGCAGTTCTTC.

The chain couples TRBV7-2 to TRBJ2-5; TRBD1 agrees at 7 bases. The CDR3 is 14 residues long. V was clipped by 6 bases and J by 5 bases; unmatched bases: 9. Per the germline V gene, CDR1 is SGHTA and CDR2 is FQGNSA. CDR3 nucleotide sequence: TGTGCCAGCAGTCCGACAGGGCAAGTGGAGACCCAGTACTTC. Its translation is CASSPTGQVETQYF.

The rearrangement links TRBV13 to TRBJ2-7; 7 positions agree with TRBD2. The V gene's germline CDR1 is PRHDT and CDR2 FYEKMQ (reference sequence). The CDR3 length is 15 residues. Germline trimming cut 5 bases from V and 4 bases from J; bases unmatched to any gene: 11. CDR3 sequence (DNA): TGTGCCAGCAGCCACGAACTAGCGCACCCTTACGAGCAGTACTTC. Its translation is CASSHELAHPYEQYF.

The chain employs TRBV5-1 and TRBJ2-5; D may match TRBD1 or TRBD2 (5 bases each). CDR1 is SGHRS, CDR2 YFSETQ, per germline. Trimming stripped 0 bases from V and 5 bases from J, with 14 bases between. This CDR3 contains 15 residues. CDR3 residues: CASSLVQGEGETQYF. The DNA of the CDR3 is TGCGCCAGCAGCTTGGTCCAGGGAGAGGGGGAGACCCAGTACTTC.

This clone has just one count. J is TRBJ2-4 and V is TRBV5-1, with a tentative D call TRBD2 (6 bases). The CDR3 totals 13 residues. V was clipped by 2 bases and J by 10 bases, with 13 bases between them. Germline CDR1 reads SGHRS; CDR2 reads YFSETQ. The CDR3, as DNA: TGCGCCAGCAGCTTAACCCCCGGAGGGATTCAGTACTTC. Translated, it gives CASSLTPGGIQYF. Full variable domain (outside the CDR3, taken from reference TRBV5-1 and TRBJ2-4): KAGVTQTPRYLIKTRGQQVTLSCSPISGHRSVSWYQQTPGQGLQFLFEYFSETQRNKGNFPGRFSGRQFSNSRSEMNVSTLELGDSALYLCASSLTPGGIQYFGAGTRLSVL.

This clone was recorded only once. This rearrangement joins TRBV30 to TRBJ2-7; maybe TRBD2 (6 bases). Per germline, CDR1 GTSNPN and CDR2 SVGIG (reference sequence). Between the trimmed V and J ends, which lost 2 bases and 0 bases, there was a span of 8 bases. The CDR3 loop spans 13 amino acids. The CDR3 DNA reads as TGTGCCTGGAGTTGGGGGGACTCCTACGAGCAGTACTTC. It encodes CAWSWGDSYEQYF.

The V and J genes are TRBV27 and TRBJ1-1, with TRBD1 as a possible D gene (5 bases). Germline assignment: CDR1 MNHEY and CDR2 SMNVEV (reference sequence). The length of the CDR3 is 15 residues. The V and J ends lost 5 bases and 4 bases respectively, with 17 bases between them. CDR3 protein: CASSKVGVGGTEAFF. As DNA, the CDR3 is TGTGCCAGCAGTAAGGTGGGGGTCGGGGGCACTGAAGCTTTCTTT.

The chain is built from TRBV18 and TRBJ2-7, with D possibly matching TRBD2 (6 bases). V was clipped by 3 bases and J by 2 bases, with 14 bases between them. The germline V gene encodes CDR1 KGHSH and CDR2 LQKENI. The CDR3 length is 15 residues. CDR3 nucleotides: TGTGCCAGCTCACCCCTTGTTGTAGCGGCCTACGAGCAGTACTTC. Its translation: CASSPLVVAAYEQYF.

This chain joins TRBV6-2 or TRBV6-3 and TRBJ1-1; 9 nucleotides agree with TRBD1. The length of the CDR3 is 16 residues. Germline CDR1 reads MNHEY; CDR2 reads SVGEGT. V shed 4 bases, J shed 1 base, and the junction held 7 bases outside the gene matches. CDR3 nucleotides: TGTGCCAGCAGTTTCCCTGCGGGACAGGGGAACACTGAAGCTTTCTTT. Residues: CASSFPAGQGNTEAFF.

This chain uses TRBV4-1 with TRBJ2-5; D perhaps matches TRBD2 (6 bases). The CDR3 totals 15 residues. V was pared by 2 bases and J by 2 bases, with 12 bases between. Germline V lookup: CDR1 MGHRA, CDR2 YSYEKL. The CDR3 DNA reads as TGCGCCAGCAGCCAATCGCGGGGAATACAAGAGACCCAGTACTTC. Residues: CASSQSRGIQETQYF.

This sequence joins TRBV29-1 and TRBJ2-7; D possibly corresponds to TRBD2 (6 bases). Per the germline V gene, CDR1 is SQVTM and CDR2 is ANQGSEA. With 6 bases removed from V and 5 bases from J, the gap between germline ends came to 14 bases. CDR3 length: 12 amino acids. CDR3 protein: CSVGTPGDEQYF. CDR3 nucleotides: TGCAGCGTCGGGACCCCGGGGGACGAGCAGTACTTC.

The rearrangement joins TRBV11-2 to TRBJ2-6; the D gene is possibly TRBD1 (6 bases). CDR3 length equals 15 residues. Germline loops: CDR1 SGHAT, CDR2 FQNNGV. The germline V and J ends were trimmed by 1 base and 4 bases, with 8 bases remaining between them. CDR3 DNA sequence: TGTGCCAGCAGCTTAGTCAGGGGAGGGGCCAACGTCCTGACTTTC. Residues: CASSLVRGGANVLTF.

The gene calls are TRBV13 and TRBJ2-7; 11 nucleotides align to TRBD2. The germline gives CDR1 PRHDT, CDR2 FYEKMQ (reference sequence). After removal of 5 bases from V and 1 base from J, the junction contained 10 bases not matched to a gene. The CDR3 spans 17 residues. The CDR3 sequence is CASSPNRTSGRSYEQYF. CDR3 DNA: TGTGCCAGCAGCCCAAACCGGACTAGCGGGCGTTCCTACGAGCAGTACTTC.

This chain links TRBV6-6 with TRBJ1-1, with a possible D match to TRBD1 (5 bases). Deletions cut 5 bases from V and 4 bases from J, with 17 bases between. The germline gives CDR1 MNHNY, CDR2 SVGAGI (reference sequence). The CDR3 extends over 15 amino acids. This CDR3 reads CASSPAREGGTEAFF. CDR3 DNA: TGTGCCAGCAGTCCAGCCAGGGAAGGCGGCACTGAAGCTTTCTTT.

The rearrangement links TRBV10-1 to TRBJ2-3; tentative D call: TRBD2 (5 bases). CDR3 length: 14 amino acids. The germline CDR1 and CDR2 sequences are WNHNN and SYGVQD (reference sequence). The germline V and J ends were trimmed by 0 bases and 9 bases, with 13 bases remaining between them. CDR3 region: CASSESPGSKTQYF. The CDR3 DNA reads as TGCGCCAGCAGTGAGTCCCCGGGGTCGAAAACGCAGTATTTT.

The rearrangement links TRBV4-1 to TRBJ1-2; the D gene is possibly TRBD1 (6 bases). The V end was cut by 4 bases, the J end by 8 bases, with 14 bases between. Per germline, CDR1 MGHRA and CDR2 YSYEKL. This CDR3 comprises 13 residues. CDR3 nucleotides: TGCGCCAGCAGCCGAGACCCAGGGGACGGCTACACCTTC. Its protein is CASSRDPGDGYTF.

The chain employs TRBV19 and TRBJ1-2, with TRBD1 identical over 7 bases. Germline V gene data show CDR1 as LNHDA and CDR2 as SQIVND (reference sequence). Trimming at V came to 5 bases and at J to 1 base, leaving 7 bases not matched to a gene. The CDR3 is made up of 15 amino acids. The CDR3, as DNA: TGTGCCAGTAGTCGAACAGGGGAGGGTAACTATGGCTACACCTTC. Its translation is CASSRTGEGNYGYTF. The full variable domain, rest sourced from reference TRBV19 and TRBJ1-2, is DGGITQSPKYLFRKEGQNVTLSCEQNLNHDAMYWYRQDPGQGLRLIYYSQIVNDFQKGDIAEGYSVSREKKESFPLTVTSAQKNPTAFYLCASSRTGEGNYGYTFGSGTRLTVV.

This clone was seen only once. The V call is TRBV4-3, the J call TRBJ2-7; TRBD2 might be the D (6 bases). The V end was cut by 1 base, the J end by 0 bases, with 13 bases between. Germline V gene lookup returns CDR1 LGHNA and CDR2 YSLEER. There are 16 residues in the CDR3. This CDR3 reads CASSQGLRAGSYEQYF. CDR3 bases: TGCGCCAGCAGCCAAGGTTTGCGAGCGGGCTCCTACGAGCAGTACTTC.

This rearrangement joins TRBV30 to TRBJ2-1; D remains ambiguous. The germline gives CDR1 GTSNPN, CDR2 SVGIG (reference sequence). The CDR3 extends over 11 amino acids. The germline V and J ends were trimmed by 4 bases and 4 bases, with 5 bases remaining between them. CDR3 DNA: TGTGCCTGGAACGGGTACAATGAGCAGTTCTTC. Protein sequence: CAWNGYNEQFF.

This clone was counted between two and nine times. The rearrangement joins TRBV7-6 to TRBJ2-1; 8 positions agree with TRBD2. Trimming took 5 bases from V and 8 from J; bases not matched to a gene: 14. The germline CDR1 and CDR2 sequences are SGHVS and FNYEAQ. This CDR3 is built from 16 residues. The CDR3 protein is CASSRPGSGSYHEQFF. The CDR3 bases are TGTGCCAGCAGCCGCCCCGGGAGCGGGAGTTACCATGAGCAGTTCTTC.

This clone showed up just once. The chain has TRBV7-9 and TRBJ2-3; 12 nucleotides agree with TRBD2. Trimming at V came to 5 bases and at J to 1 base, leaving 4 bases not matched to a gene. Germline V gives CDR1 SEHNR, CDR2 FQNEAQ (reference sequence). The CDR3 consists of 16 residues. The CDR3 loop is CASSTRLAGGTDTQYF. As DNA, the CDR3 is TGTGCCAGCAGCACCCGACTAGCGGGGGGCACAGATACGCAGTATTTT.

The chain is built from TRBV11-2 and TRBJ2-1; TRBD1 might be the D (5 bases). CDR1 SGHAT and CDR2 FQNNGV come from the germline V gene. The CDR3 length is 16 residues. V lost 5 bases to trimming and J lost 10 bases, with 24 bases between them. CDR3 amino acids: CASSPPNAVWRTEQFF. The DNA for the CDR3 is TGTGCCAGCAGCCCCCCAAATGCGGTCTGGCGGACAGAGCAGTTCTTC.

This clone was counted between two and nine times. The chain recombines TRBV7-9 with TRBJ1-2; the match to TRBD1 covers 7 bases. Germline CDR1 SEHNR, CDR2 FQNEAQ (reference sequence). There are 17 residues in the CDR3. Trimming took 1 base from V and 4 from J; bases not matched to a gene: 12. The CDR3 loop is CASSLGTGDPATYGYTF. The CDR3 nucleotides are TGTGCCAGCAGCTTAGGGACAGGAGACCCCGCCACCTATGGCTACACCTTC.

Written as DNA, the CDR3 is TGTGCCTGGAGCGCTAGCGGGAGTGGTGAGCAGTTCTTC. Amino acid sequence: CAWSASGSGEQFF. The chain links TRBV30 to TRBJ2-1, with 10 bases fitting TRBD2. With V trimmed by 3 bases and J by 9 bases, 5 bases remained unmatched. The germline V gene encodes CDR1 GTSNPN and CDR2 SVGIG (reference sequence). The length of the CDR3 is 13 residues.

J is TRBJ1-1 and V is TRBV27; D is possibly TRBD1 (6 bases). The CDR3 spans 16 residues. The germline CDR1 and CDR2 sequences are MNHEY and SMNVEV (reference sequence). V lost 0 bases and J lost 1, with 12 bases in between. The CDR3 sequence is CASSLSGGVRNTEAFF. The DNA for the CDR3 is TGTGCCAGCAGTTTATCAGGGGGTGTTCGGAACACTGAAGCTTTCTTT.

The chain links TRBV28 to TRBJ1-2, with D perhaps TRBD1 (6 bases). The CDR3 sequence is 14 residues long. The germline V and J ends were trimmed by 5 bases and 5 bases, with 15 bases remaining between them. Germline CDR1 reads MDHEN; CDR2 reads SYDVKM. The CDR3 bases are TGTGCCAGCAGTCAGACCGGGACAACATATGGCTACACCTTC. This translates into CASSQTGTTYGYTF.

The genes are TRBV9 and TRBJ2-5, with no clear D. The CDR3 has 14 amino acids. Germline values: CDR1 SGDLS, CDR2 YYNGEE. Trimming removed 5 bases at V and 1 base at J, with 12 bases between. The chain's CDR3 is CASSGPETQETQYF. The CDR3, as DNA: TGTGCCAGCAGTGGGCCGGAGACCCAAGAGACCCAGTACTTC.